The source of this T cell receptor beta chain is a study of a mutant IDH1 vaccine in newly diagnosed glioma (dated by TCRdb to the early 2020s). The study in broad terms: Of the roughly 32 patients who were treated, around 62% were male and about 40% were female, and the mean age was around 40 years. Longitudinal TCRB deep sequencing was performed for about two dozen treated patients wherever samples were available for exploratory analyses. Peripheral blood was collected at six visits: V03 (baseline), V05, V07, V10, V12 and V13. Before enrollment, patients had received standard therapy of radiotherapy alone, temozolomide alone, or radiochemotherapy with temozolomide; most received the combination. Beyond this particular receptor, the publication reports: Immune responses induced by the vaccine were seen in around 94% of patients across multiple MHC alleles. No apparent relationship was observed between pseudoprogression and alterations in the top peripheral T cell clonotypes detected by TCRB sequencing. According to the authors, sample limitations meant that analyses of patient blood samples could not be reproduced. Selection of PBMC samples for TCRB deep sequencing was based on availability.

The library relied on the immunoSEQ multiplex PCR assay. Following the manufacturer's protocol, the hsTCRB Kit was used to amplify rearranged TCR beta chain sequences. Sequencing of TCRB libraries was carried out on an Illumina MiSeq. Turning to the authors' computational methods: Demultiplexing, trimming and gene mapping were performed with the kit vendor's proprietary platform. Drawn from immuneACCESS, this table holds only the in-frame rearrangements with V and J called that TCRdb kept. Clones are partly lost; checked studies trace under half to an unresolved V gene and leave the rest unexplained. That table is the source of V, J and clone size, and D and trimming were worked out from the DNA. Present in this sample are roughly 86,000 clones, around four fifths of which were seen just once. Around 7% of the sample is held by the ten biggest clonotypes. The CDR3 runs 15 amino acids, cysteine and phenylalanine included. Just CDR3 DNA is preserved here, 45 bases in frame from base 1. Via the germline V gene, CDR1 is ENHRY and CDR2 SYGVKD. Here V drops 7 bases and J drops 4 bases, and the junction holds 9 bases not matched to any gene.

What the time point label conveys for this sample: baseline, week 1 (first vaccination visit). The label giving this sample's treatment or condition can be read as: pre-vaccination baseline after standard-of-care therapy. Newly diagnosed WHO grade 3 or 4 IDH1-mutant astrocytomas showing loss of nuclear ATRX were present in the donors. The samples were drawn from NOA16, a multicentre, single-arm, open-label phase I trial in Germany that tested a mutant IDH1 peptide vaccine in humans for the first time. For immunogenicity testing, the blood drawn at visit V03 was used as the baseline sample. Genomic DNA for TCRB sequencing was isolated from EDTA blood with the DNeasy Blood and Tissue Kit. A remark on this clone: No cognate antigen has been identified for it. No clone much larger than this one lies a single base away; base qualities are absent.

The input for sequencing was PBMCs, taken from a glioma patient treated with radiotherapy, temozolomide or both. The chain links TRBV10-3 with TRBJ1-1, and TRBD1 matches 10 of the central bases. The source of this sequence is a middle-aged man with glioma. CDR3 protein: CAIMMRQGAGTEAFF. The nucleotides are TGTGCCATCATGATGAGACAGGGGGCTGGCACTGAAGCTTTCTTT.